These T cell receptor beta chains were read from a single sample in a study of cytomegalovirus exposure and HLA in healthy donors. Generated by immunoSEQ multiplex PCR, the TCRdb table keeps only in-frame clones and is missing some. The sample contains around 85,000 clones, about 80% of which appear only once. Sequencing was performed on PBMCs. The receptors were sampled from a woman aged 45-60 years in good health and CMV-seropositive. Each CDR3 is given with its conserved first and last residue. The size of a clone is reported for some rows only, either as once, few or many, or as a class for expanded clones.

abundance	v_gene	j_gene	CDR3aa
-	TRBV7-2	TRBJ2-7	CASSPRAVAYEQYF
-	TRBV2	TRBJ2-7	CASNQGRGYEQYF
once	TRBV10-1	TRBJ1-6	CASSSGVSPLHF
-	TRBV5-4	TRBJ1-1	CASSFDREAEAFF
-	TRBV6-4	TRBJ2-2	CASSPGITNTGELFF
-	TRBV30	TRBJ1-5	CAWSVYQGQPQHF
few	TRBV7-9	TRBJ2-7	CATDRGTYEQYF
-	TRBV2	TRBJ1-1	CASSVEQGDTEAFF
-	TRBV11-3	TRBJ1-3	CASSLRRNSGNTIYF
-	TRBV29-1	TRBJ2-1	CSVRTGVNEQFF
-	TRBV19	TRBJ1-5	CASRWDRNSNQPQHF
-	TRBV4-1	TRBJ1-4	CASSQGTVATNEKLFF
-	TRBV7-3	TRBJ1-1	CASSLNSNTEAFF
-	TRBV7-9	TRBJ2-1	CSSSRDRWGSGEQFF
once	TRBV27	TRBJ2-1	CASSLYLAGVTEQFF
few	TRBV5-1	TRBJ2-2	CASTRSGTTNTGELFF
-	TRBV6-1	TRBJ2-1	CASSGGQGDNEQFF
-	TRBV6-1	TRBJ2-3	CASEGAGTDTQYF